The clone carrying this T cell receptor (beta chain) was picked up many times. It was RNA transcripts that yielded the amplified TCR beta CDR3 regions. The study used the HTBI primer set for a first-round RT-PCR of the TCR CDR3. TCRdb re-analysed the multiplex PCR reads in MiXCR, keeping a single row per CDR3 protein. Among under 650,000 distinct CDR3 sequences listed, about a sixth were seen once. These data are taken from a study of T cells in Graves' hyperthyroidism and ophthalmopathy. The ends were cut back, 7 bases at V and 1 base at J, with 7 bases in the middle. Germline V CDR1 and CDR2: GTSNPN, SVGIG (reference sequence). This CDR3 is built from 11 residues.

The clonotype was recovered from a woman aged 25 to 39 with Graves' hyperthyroidism. The chain couples TRBV30 to TRBJ1-1; D remains unclear. Material: blood. CDR3: CAFAPNTEAFF. The CDR3 DNA reads as TGTGCCTTCGCACCGAACACTGAAGCTTTCTTT.